This TCR beta chain was found in a study of patients and donors after allogeneic stem cell transplantation. CDR1 and CDR2 (germline): MNHEY, SMNVEV (reference sequence). This CDR3 is 16 amino acids long. Between the trimmed V and J ends, which lost 3 bases and 5 bases, there was a span of 14 bases. TCRdb used MiXCR to reprocess the RT-PCR reads, holding one entry per CDR3 protein. The sample holds just over 55,000 distinct CDR3 sequences, roughly 13% seen once. This clonotype was counted ten times or more. The V call is TRBV27, the J call TRBJ1-6; D gene ambiguous. The specimen was blood, either unsorted or a sorted T cell fraction (not recorded which). The receptor was isolated from a human donor who was either an allogeneic HSCT recipient or a stem cell or donor lymphocyte infusion donor (not recorded which). It is not recorded whose cells these are; they may come from a transplant donor. The CDR3 spells CASSFLGRGNNSPLHF. CDR3 nucleotide sequence: TGTGCCAGCAGTTTTCTCGGCAGAGGGAATAATTCACCCCTCCACTTT.